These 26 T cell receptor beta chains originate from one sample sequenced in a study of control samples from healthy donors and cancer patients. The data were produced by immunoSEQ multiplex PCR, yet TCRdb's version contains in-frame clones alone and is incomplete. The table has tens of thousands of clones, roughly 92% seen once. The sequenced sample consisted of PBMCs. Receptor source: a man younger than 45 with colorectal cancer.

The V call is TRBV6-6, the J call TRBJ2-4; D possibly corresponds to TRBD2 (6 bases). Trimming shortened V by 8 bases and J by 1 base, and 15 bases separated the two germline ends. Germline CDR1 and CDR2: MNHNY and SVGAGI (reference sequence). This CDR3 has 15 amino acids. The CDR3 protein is CASGGTEGAKNIQYF. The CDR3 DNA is TGTGCCAGCGGAGGGACCGAGGGGGCCAAAAACATTCAGTACTTC.

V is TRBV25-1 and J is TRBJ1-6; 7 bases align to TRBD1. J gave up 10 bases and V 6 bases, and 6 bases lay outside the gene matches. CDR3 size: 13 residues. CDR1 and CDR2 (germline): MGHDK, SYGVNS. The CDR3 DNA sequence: TGTGCCAGCAGCAAAGGGGGCAGCTCACCCCTCCACTTT. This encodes CASSKGGSSPLHF. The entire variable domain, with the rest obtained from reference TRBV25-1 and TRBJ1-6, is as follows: EADIYQTPRYLVIGTGKKITLECSQTMGHDKMYWYQQDPGMELHLIHYSYGVNSTEKGDLSSESTVSRIRTEHFPLTLESARPSHTSQYLCASSKGGSSPLHFGNGTRLTVT.

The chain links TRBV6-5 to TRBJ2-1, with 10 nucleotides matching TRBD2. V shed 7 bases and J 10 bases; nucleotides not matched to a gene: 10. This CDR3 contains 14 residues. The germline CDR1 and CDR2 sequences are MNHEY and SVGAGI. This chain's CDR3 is CASTYGTSVWEQFF. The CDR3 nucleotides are TGTGCCAGCACCTACGGGACTAGCGTTTGGGAGCAGTTCTTC.

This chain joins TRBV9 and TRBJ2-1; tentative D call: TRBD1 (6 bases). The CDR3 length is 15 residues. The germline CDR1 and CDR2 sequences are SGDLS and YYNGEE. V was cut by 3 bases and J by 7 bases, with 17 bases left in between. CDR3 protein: CASSAPRPQGNEQFF. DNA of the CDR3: TGTGCCAGCAGCGCACCGAGACCTCAGGGGAATGAGCAGTTCTTC.

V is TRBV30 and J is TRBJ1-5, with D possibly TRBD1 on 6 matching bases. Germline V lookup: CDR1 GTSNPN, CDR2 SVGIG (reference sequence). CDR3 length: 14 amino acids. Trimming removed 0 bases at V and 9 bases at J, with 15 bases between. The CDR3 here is CAWSVQSGAGPQHF. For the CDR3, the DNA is TGTGCCTGGAGTGTACAGTCGGGGGCTGGGCCCCAGCATTTT.

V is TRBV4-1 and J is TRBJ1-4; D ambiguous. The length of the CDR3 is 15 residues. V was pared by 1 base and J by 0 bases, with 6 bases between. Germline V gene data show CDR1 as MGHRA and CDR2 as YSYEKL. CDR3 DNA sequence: TGCGCCAGCAGCCAAGGACGGGCAACTAATGAAAAACTGTTTTTT. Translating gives CASSQGRATNEKLFF.

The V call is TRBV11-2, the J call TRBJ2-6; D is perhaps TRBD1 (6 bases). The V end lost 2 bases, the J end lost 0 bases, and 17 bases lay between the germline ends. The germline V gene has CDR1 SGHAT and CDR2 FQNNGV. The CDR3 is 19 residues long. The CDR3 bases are TGTGCCAGCAGCTTAAGGGGCCGGGACATAGCCTCTGGGGCCAACGTCCTGACTTTC. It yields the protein CASSLRGRDIASGANVLTF.

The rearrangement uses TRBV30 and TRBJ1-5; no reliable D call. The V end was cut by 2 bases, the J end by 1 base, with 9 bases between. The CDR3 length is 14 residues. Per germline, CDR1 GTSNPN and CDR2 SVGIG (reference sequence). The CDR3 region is CAWSRLASNQPQHF. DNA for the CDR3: TGTGCCTGGAGTCGTCTTGCGAGCAATCAGCCCCAGCATTTT. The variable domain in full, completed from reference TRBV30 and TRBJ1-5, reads SQTIHQWPATLVQPVGSPLSLECTVEGTSNPNLYWYRQAAGRGLQLLFYSVGIGQISSEVPQNLSASRPQDRQFILSSKKLLLSDSGFYLCAWSRLASNQPQHFGDGTRLSIL.

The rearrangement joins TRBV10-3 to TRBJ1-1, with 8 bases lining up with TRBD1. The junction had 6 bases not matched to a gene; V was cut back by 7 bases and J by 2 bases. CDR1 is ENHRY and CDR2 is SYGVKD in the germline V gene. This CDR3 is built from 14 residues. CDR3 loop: CAIKVQGANTEAFF. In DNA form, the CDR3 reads TGTGCCATCAAGGTCCAGGGGGCTAACACTGAAGCTTTCTTT.

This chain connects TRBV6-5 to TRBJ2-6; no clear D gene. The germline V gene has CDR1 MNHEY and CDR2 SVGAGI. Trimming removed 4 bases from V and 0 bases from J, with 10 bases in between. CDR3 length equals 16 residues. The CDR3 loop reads CASSSRHLSGANVLTF. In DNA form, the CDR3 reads TGTGCCAGCAGTTCGAGACACCTCTCTGGGGCCAACGTCCTGACTTTC.

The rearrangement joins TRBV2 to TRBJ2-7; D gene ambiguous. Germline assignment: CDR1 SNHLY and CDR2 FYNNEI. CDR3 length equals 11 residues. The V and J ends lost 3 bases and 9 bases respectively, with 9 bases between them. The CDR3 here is CASSDPEGQYF. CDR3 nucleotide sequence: TGTGCCAGCAGTGACCCGGAAGGGCAGTACTTC.

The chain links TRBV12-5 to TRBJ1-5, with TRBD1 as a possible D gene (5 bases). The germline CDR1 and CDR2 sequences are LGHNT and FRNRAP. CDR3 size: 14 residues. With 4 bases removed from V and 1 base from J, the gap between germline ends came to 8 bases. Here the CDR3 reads CASGSGGSNQPQHF. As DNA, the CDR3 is TGTGCTAGTGGTTCGGGGGGGAGCAATCAGCCCCAGCATTTT.

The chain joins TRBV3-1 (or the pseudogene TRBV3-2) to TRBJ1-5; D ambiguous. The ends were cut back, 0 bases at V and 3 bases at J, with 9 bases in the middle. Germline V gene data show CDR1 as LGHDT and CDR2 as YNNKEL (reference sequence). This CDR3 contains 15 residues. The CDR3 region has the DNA TGTGCCAGCAGCCAAGATAGTCACACCAATCAGCCCCAGCATTTT. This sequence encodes CASSQDSHTNQPQHF.

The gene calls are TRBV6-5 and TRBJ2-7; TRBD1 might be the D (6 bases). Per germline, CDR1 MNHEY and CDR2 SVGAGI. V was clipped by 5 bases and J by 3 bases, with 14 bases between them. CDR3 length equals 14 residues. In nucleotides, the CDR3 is TGTGCCAGCAGTCGGTTGGGGACATACTACGAGCAGTACGTC. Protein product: CASSRLGTYYEQYV.

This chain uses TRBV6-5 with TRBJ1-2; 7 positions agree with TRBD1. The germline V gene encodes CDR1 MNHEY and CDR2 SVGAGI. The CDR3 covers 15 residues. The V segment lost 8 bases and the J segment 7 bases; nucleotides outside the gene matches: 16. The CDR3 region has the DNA TGTGCCAGCGGGAAGGGACAGATAGGGGCGGGTGGCTACACCTTC. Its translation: CASGKGQIGAGGYTF.

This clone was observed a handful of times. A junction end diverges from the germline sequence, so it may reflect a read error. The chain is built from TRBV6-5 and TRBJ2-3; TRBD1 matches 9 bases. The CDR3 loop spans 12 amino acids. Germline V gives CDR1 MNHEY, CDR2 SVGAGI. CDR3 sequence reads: CASSLQGARLNF. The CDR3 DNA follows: TGTGCCAGCAGTCTACAGGGGGCGAGATTGAATTTT.

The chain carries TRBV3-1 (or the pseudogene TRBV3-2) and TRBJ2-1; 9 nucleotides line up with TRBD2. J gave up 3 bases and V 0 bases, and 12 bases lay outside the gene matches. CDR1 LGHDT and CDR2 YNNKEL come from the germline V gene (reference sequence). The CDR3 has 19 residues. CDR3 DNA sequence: TGTGCCAGCAGCCAAGACCCCTTTCTGACTAGCGGATTCTACAATGAGCAGTTCTTC. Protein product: CASSQDPFLTSGFYNEQFF.

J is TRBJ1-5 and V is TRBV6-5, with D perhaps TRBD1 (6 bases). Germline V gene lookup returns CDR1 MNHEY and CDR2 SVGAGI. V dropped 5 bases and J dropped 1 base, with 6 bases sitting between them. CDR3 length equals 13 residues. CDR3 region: CASSQGSNQPQHF. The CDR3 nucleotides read TGTGCCAGCAGTCAGGGGAGCAATCAGCCCCAGCATTTT.

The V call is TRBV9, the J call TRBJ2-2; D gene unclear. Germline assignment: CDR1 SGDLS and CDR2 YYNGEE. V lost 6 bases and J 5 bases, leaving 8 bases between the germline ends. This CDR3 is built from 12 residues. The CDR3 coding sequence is TGTGCCAGCACGGGCTGGACCGGGGAGCTGTTTTTT. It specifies CASTGWTGELFF.

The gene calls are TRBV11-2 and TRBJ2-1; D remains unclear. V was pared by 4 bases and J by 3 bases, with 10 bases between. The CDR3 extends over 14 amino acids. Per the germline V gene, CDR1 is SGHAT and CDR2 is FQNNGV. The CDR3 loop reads CASSSLLYYNEQFF. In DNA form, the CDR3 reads TGTGCCAGCAGCTCCCTACTATACTACAATGAGCAGTTCTTC.

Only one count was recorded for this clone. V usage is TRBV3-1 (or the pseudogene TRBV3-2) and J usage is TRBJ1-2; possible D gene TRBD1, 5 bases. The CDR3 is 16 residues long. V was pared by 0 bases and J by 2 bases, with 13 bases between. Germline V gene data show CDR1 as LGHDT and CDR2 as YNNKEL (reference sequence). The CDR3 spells CASSQEDMNANYGYTF. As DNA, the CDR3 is TGTGCCAGCAGCCAAGAGGACATGAACGCGAACTATGGCTACACCTTC.

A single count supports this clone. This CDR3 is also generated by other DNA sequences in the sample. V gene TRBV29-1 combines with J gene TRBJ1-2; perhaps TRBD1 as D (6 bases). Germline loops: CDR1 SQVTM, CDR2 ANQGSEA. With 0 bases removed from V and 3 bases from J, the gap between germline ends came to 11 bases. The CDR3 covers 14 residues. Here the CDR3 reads CSVEDRGGDYGYTF. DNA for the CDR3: TGCAGCGTTGAAGATAGGGGGGGTGACTATGGCTACACCTTC.

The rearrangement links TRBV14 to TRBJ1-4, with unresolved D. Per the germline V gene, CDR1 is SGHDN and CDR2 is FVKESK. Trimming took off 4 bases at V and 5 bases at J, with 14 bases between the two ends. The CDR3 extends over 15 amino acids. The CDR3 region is CASSPFGGRNEKLFF. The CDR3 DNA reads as TGTGCCAGCAGCCCCTTCGGAGGGAGGAATGAAAAACTGTTTTTT.

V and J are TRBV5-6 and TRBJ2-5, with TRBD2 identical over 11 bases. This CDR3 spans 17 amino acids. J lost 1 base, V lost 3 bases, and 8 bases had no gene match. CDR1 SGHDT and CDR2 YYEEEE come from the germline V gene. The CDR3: CASSSLAGAQFQETQYF. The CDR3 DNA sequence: TGTGCCAGCAGCTCACTAGCGGGGGCCCAATTCCAAGAGACCCAGTACTTC.

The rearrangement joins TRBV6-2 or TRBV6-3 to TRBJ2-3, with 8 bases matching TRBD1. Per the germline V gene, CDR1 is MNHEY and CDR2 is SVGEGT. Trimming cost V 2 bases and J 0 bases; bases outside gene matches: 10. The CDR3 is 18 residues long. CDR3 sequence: CASSYIWGQVASTDTQYF. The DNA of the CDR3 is TGTGCCAGCAGTTACATTTGGGGACAGGTGGCTAGCACAGATACGCAGTATTTT.

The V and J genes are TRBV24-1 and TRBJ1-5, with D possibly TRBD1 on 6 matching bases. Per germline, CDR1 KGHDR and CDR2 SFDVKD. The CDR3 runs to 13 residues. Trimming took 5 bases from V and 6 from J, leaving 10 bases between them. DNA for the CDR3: TGTGCCACCAGTGTGGGGGCGGGTCAGCCCCAGCATTTT. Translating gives CATSVGAGQPQHF.